A selection of T cell receptor beta chains follows, all from one sample in a study of blood T cell repertoires in COVID-19. Profiled with immunoSEQ multiplex PCR; TCRdb holds only in-frame clones, not every one. The table has 130,000 to 150,000 clones, more than 80% seen once. What was sequenced was peripheral blood. The receptors were sampled from a human donor with acute or convalescent COVID-19. The donor label of this sample is uncertain. Both conserved end residues are part of each CDR3. Each record gives: D gene, J gene, clone size, V gene, CDR3 protein, CDR3 DNA. D genes are given only for firm matches. Size values are once, few and many counts, or a class for expanded clones, and some rows have none.

>NA|TRBJ2-5|NA|TRBV7-8
CASSLIKGGAQETQYF
TGTGCCAGCAGCTTAATCAAGGGGGGGGCCCAAGAGACCCAGTACTTC
>TRBD1|TRBJ1-5|NA|TRBV28
CASSLLTGGNQPQHF
TGTGCCAGCAGCCTTTTAACAGGGGGCAATCAGCCCCAGCATTTT
>TRBD1|TRBJ1-2|NA|TRBV19
CASNPLDRGPNYGYTF
TGTGCCAGTAACCCCCTGGACAGGGGGCCTAACTATGGCTACACCTTC
>NA|TRBJ1-3|NA|TRBV6-6
CASSGGSGNTIYF
TGTGCCAGCAGTGGGGGGTCTGGAAACACCATATATTTT
>NA|TRBJ2-1|NA|TRBV5-4
CASSLMGGVLDEQFF
TGTGCCAGCAGCCTCATGGGAGGTGTTCTCGATGAGCAGTTCTTC
>NA|TRBJ1-1|NA|TRBV10-3
CAAAARVNTEAFF
TGTGCCGCTGCAGCCAGGGTCAACACTGAAGCTTTCTTT
>TRBD1|TRBJ1-5|once|TRBV4-1
CASSQDETGLGNQPQHF
TGCGCCAGCAGCCAAGACGAGACAGGGTTGGGCAATCAGCCCCAGCATTTT
>TRBD1|TRBJ2-2|NA|TRBV9
CASSVSLGQGVFSNTGELFF
TGTGCCAGCAGCGTAAGTCTCGGACAGGGGGTTTTCTCGAACACCGGGGAGCTGTTTTTT
>TRBD1|TRBJ2-3|NA|TRBV29-1
CSVGQGVDTQYF
TGCAGCGTTGGACAGGGTGTAGATACGCAGTATTTT
>NA|TRBJ1-1|NA|TRBV29-1
CSVAFPGTEAFF
TGCAGCGTTGCCTTCCCGGGGACTGAAGCTTTCTTT
>TRBD1|TRBJ1-2|NA|TRBV7-2
CASSSQGSGGYTF
TGTGCCAGCAGCTCACAGGGGTCGGGCGGCTACACCTTC
>TRBD1|TRBJ1-5|NA|TRBV7-8
CASSPFGQGARQPQHF
TGTGCCAGCAGCCCGTTTGGGCAGGGGGCCCGACAGCCCCAGCATTTT
>NA|TRBJ1-4|NA|TRBV2
CASKGAGEKLFF
TGTGCCAGCAAAGGGGCTGGGGAAAAACTGTTTTTT
>TRBD1|TRBJ2-1|NA|TRBV18
CASSPAGGINGNEQFF
TGTGCCAGCTCACCGGCAGGGGGCATTAATGGCAATGAGCAGTTCTTC
>NA|TRBJ1-2|NA|TRBV27
CASSLLGGGSNYGYTF
TGTGCCAGCAGTTTATTAGGCGGGGGATCGAACTATGGCTACACCTTC
>NA|TRBJ1-3|NA|TRBV2
CASSFTGNTIYF
TGTGCCAGCAGTTTTACTGGAAACACCATATATTTT
>TRBD1|TRBJ1-1|NA|TRBV9
CASSDAGTGKAFF
TGTGCCAGCAGCGACGCCGGGACAGGCAAAGCTTTCTTT
>NA|TRBJ2-5|NA|TRBV12-2
CASRFDGGETQYF
TGTGCAAGTCGCTTTGACGGAGGGGAGACCCAGTACTTC
>TRBD1|TRBJ1-1|NA|TRBV6-5
CASSLTGGADTEAFF
TGTGCCAGCAGCTTAACAGGGGGCGCGGACACTGAAGCTTTCTTT
>TRBD1|TRBJ1-2|NA|TRBV5-1
CASSQRTGDYYGYTF
TGCGCCAGCAGCCAACGGACAGGGGATTACTATGGCTACACCTTC
>NA|TRBJ1-2|once|TRBV29-1
CSVPGSLYGYTF
TGCAGCGTCCCGGGTTCCCTCTATGGCTACACCTTC
>NA|TRBJ2-3|NA|TRBV2
CASSTGIQTDTQYF
TGTGCCAGCAGTACAGGAATACAGACAGATACGCAGTATTTT
>TRBD1|TRBJ2-7|NA|TRBV19
CASTLTGTSTYEQYF
TGTGCCAGTACTTTGACAGGGACCTCCACCTACGAGCAGTACTTC
>NA|TRBJ2-1|NA|TRBV6-6
CASSVNNEQFF
TGTGCCAGCAGTGTAAACAATGAGCAGTTCTTC
>NA|TRBJ2-4|NA|TRBV4-2
CASSLEGNIQYF
TGTGCCAGCAGCCTGGAGGGAAACATTCAGTACTTC
>NA|TRBJ1-5|NA|TRBV30
CAWLGQPVGQPQHF
TGTGCCTGGCTAGGACAGCCTGTGGGTCAGCCCCAGCATTTT